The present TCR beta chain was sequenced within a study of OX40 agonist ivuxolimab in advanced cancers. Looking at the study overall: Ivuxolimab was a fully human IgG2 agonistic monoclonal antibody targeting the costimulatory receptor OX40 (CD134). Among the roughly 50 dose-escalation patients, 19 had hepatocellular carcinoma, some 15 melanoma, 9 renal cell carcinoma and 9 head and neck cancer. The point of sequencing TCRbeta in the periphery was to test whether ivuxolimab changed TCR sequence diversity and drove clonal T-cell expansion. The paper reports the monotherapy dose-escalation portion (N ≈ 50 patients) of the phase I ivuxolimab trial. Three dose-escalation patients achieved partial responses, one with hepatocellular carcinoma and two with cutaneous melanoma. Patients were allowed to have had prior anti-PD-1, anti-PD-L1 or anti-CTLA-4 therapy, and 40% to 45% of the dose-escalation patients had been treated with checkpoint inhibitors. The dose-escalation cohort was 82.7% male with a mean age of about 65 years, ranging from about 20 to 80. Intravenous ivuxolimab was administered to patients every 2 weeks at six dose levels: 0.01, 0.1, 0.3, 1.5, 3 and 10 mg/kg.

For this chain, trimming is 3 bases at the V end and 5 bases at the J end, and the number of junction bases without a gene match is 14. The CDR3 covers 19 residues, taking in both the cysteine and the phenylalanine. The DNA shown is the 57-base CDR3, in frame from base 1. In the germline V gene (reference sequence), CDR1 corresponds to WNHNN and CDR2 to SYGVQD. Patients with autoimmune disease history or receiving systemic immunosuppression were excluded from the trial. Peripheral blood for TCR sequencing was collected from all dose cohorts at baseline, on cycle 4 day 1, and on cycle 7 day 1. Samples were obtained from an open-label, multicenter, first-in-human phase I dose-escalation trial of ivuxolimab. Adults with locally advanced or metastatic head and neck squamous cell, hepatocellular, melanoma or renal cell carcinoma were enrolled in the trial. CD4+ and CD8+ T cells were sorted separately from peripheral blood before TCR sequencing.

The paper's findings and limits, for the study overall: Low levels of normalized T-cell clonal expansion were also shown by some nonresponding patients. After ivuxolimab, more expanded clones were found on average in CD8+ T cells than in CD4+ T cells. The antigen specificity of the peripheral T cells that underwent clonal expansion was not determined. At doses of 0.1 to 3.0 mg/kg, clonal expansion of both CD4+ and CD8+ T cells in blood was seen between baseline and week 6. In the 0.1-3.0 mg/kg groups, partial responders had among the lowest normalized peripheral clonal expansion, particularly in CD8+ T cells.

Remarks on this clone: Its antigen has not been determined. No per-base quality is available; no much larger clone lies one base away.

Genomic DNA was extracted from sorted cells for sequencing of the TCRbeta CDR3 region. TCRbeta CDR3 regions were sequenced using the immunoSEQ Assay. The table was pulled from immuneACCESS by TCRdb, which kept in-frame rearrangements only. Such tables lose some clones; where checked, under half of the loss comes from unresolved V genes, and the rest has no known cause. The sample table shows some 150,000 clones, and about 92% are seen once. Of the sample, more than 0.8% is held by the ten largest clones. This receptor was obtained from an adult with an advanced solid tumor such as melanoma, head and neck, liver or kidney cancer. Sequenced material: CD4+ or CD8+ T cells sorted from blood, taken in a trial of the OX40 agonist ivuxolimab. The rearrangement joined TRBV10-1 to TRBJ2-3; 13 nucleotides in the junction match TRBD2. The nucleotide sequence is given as TGCGCCAGCAGTGATGAACTAGCGGGGGGGCCCAGTAGTGGAGATACGCAGTATTTT. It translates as CASSDELAGGPSSGDTQYF.